This T cell receptor (beta chain) was sequenced during a study of blood T cell repertoires in COVID-19. This CDR3 spans 13 amino acids. V lost 4 bases and J 10 bases, leaving 12 bases between the germline ends. The germline V gene encodes CDR1 SGHKS and CDR2 YYEKEE (reference sequence). Original processing methods: Amplifying reference gene primers gave estimates of nucleated cell counts. Some clones are missing from TCRdb's copy, which holds only in-frame ones; the method was immunoSEQ multiplex PCR. D and trimming come from the DNA, and the V and J calls and clone size come from that table. The sample records tens of thousands of clones, roughly 87% being singletons.

The chain combines TRBV5-5 with TRBJ1-6; D remains unclear. This TCR derives from a man in his 60s with acute or convalescent COVID-19. The sequenced sample was peripheral blood. CDR3 sequence (DNA): TGTGCCAGCAGCCTCCCGGCGGGGTCACCCCTCCACTTT. This codes for CASSLPAGSPLHF. Using reference TRBV5-5 and TRBJ1-6 for the parts outside the CDR3, the full variable domain is DAGVTQSPTHLIKTRGQQVTLRCSPISGHKSVSWYQQVLGQGPQFIFQYYEKEERGRGNFPDRFSARQFPNYSSELNVNALLLGDSALYLCASSLPAGSPLHFGNGTRLTVT.